This T cell receptor (beta chain) was found in a study of early T cells in non-severe SARS-CoV-2 infection. On the study more broadly: Chains from this unsorted whole-blood bulk RNA could not be paired. Study-level points and caveats: Database matching using VDJdb favored anti-spike CD8 responses, with private and CD4 specificities left missing.

Researchers tagged individual cDNA molecules with unique molecular identifiers. TCRdb called the 5' RACE reads again in MiXCR, with one record for every CDR3 protein. Of 62,000 or so distinct CDR3 sequences in the sample, roughly 8.8% are singletons; the top ten hold approximately 1.1%. The CDR3 is 15 residues long. Germline values: CDR1 SGHTA, CDR2 FQGTGA. V lost 0 bases and J 0 bases, leaving 6 bases between the germline ends. This clonotype was detected ten times or more. What it binds is unknown. This sequence joins TRBV7-3 and TRBJ2-1; possibly TRBD1 for D (5 bases). The source of this sequence is an adult who was a healthcare worker with PCR-confirmed SARS-CoV-2 infection or an uninfected control (not recorded which). The sample was whole blood. Here the CDR3 reads CASSLTQASYNEQFF. CDR3 nucleotide sequence: TGTGCCAGCAGCTTAACACAGGCCTCCTACAATGAGCAGTTCTTC.